This is a list of T cell receptor beta chains from one sample in a study of CD8 T cells in Susac syndrome. TCRdb reprocessed the immunoSEQ multiplex PCR reads with MiXCR, giving one entry per CDR3 protein. The sample consists of about 120,000 distinct CDR3 sequences, 95% to 96% of them appearing once. The material sequenced was CD4+ T cells from PBMCs. These receptors originate from a human donor with Susac syndrome. Each CDR3 is given with its conserved first and last residue. The D gene is left open where the match is weak. Only part of the rows carry a size: once, few, many, or a class if the clone is expanded.

d_call: TRBD2
v_call: TRBV30
j_call: TRBJ2-2
clone_size: .
cdr3_nt: TGTGCCGGGGACGGACTAGCGGGATTTTGGAACACCGGGGAGCTGTTTTTT
cdr3_aa: CAGDGLAGFWNTGELFF

d_call: .
v_call: TRBV19
j_call: TRBJ1-2
clone_size: .
cdr3_nt: TGTGCCAGTGGTAAAATGCTGGAGTATGGCTACACCTTC
cdr3_aa: CASGKMLEYGYTF

d_call: .
v_call: TRBV29-1
j_call: TRBJ1-2
clone_size: .
cdr3_nt: TGCAGCGTCGGTAGAGGGAACGACTATGGCTACACCTTC
cdr3_aa: CSVGRGNDYGYTF

d_call: .
v_call: TRBV29-1
j_call: TRBJ2-7
clone_size: .
cdr3_nt: TGCAGCGTTGAGGACACAGCCTACGAGCAGTACTTC
cdr3_aa: CSVEDTAYEQYF

d_call: .
v_call: TRBV29-1
j_call: TRBJ1-4
clone_size: .
cdr3_nt: TGCAGCGTTGCGGGTGGGGAACAGGGAGAAAAACTGTTTTTT
cdr3_aa: CSVAGGEQGEKLFF

d_call: .
v_call: TRBV28
j_call: TRBJ2-1
clone_size: .
cdr3_nt: TGTGCCAGCAGTTTAGCGCGGGAAAGTGAGCAGTTCTTC
cdr3_aa: CASSLARESEQFF

d_call: TRBD1
v_call: TRBV5-4
j_call: TRBJ2-2
clone_size: .
cdr3_nt: TGTGCCAGCAGCCCGGGACAGGGGCCGGGCGGGGAGCTGTTTTTT
cdr3_aa: CASSPGQGPGGELFF

d_call: .
v_call: TRBV30
j_call: TRBJ2-1
clone_size: .
cdr3_nt: TGTGCCTGGAGTGTGATGCCCTACAATGAGCAGTTCTTC
cdr3_aa: CAWSVMPYNEQFF

d_call: .
v_call: TRBV29-1
j_call: TRBJ1-1
clone_size: .
cdr3_nt: TGCAGCGTTGTTGTGGGACGAAGTGGAGCTTTCTTT
cdr3_aa: CSVVVGRSGAFF

d_call: .
v_call: TRBV12-3/TRBV12-4
j_call: TRBJ1-5
clone_size: .
cdr3_nt: TGTGCCAGCAGTTTAGGGAATAGCAATCAGCCCCAGCATTTT
cdr3_aa: CASSLGNSNQPQHF

d_call: .
v_call: TRBV29-1
j_call: TRBJ2-1
clone_size: .
cdr3_nt: TGCAGCGTGGAACGCCTACCCAATGAGCAGTTCTTC
cdr3_aa: CSVERLPNEQFF

d_call: TRBD1
v_call: TRBV29-1
j_call: TRBJ2-1
clone_size: .
cdr3_nt: TGCAGCGCCGACCCTACAGGGGGCGTACGGAATGAGCAGTTCTTC
cdr3_aa: CSADPTGGVRNEQFF

d_call: TRBD2
v_call: TRBV24-1
j_call: TRBJ2-3
clone_size: .
cdr3_nt: TGTGCCACCAGTGTTCTAGCGGGGAGCACAGATACGCAGTATTTT
cdr3_aa: CATSVLAGSTDTQYF

d_call: TRBD1
v_call: TRBV29-1
j_call: TRBJ2-7
clone_size: once
cdr3_nt: TGCAGCGTTGAAGATCAAAGGGGGCTAATCTACGAGCAGTACTTC
cdr3_aa: CSVEDQRGLIYEQYF

d_call: .
v_call: TRBV5-4
j_call: TRBJ2-2
clone_size: once
cdr3_nt: TGTGCCAGCAGCTTGGAAAACAGGCTGAACACCGGGGAGCTGTTTTTT
cdr3_aa: CASSLENRLNTGELFF

d_call: TRBD1
v_call: TRBV7-9
j_call: TRBJ2-7
clone_size: .
cdr3_nt: TGTGCCAGCAGATCACCGGGACAGGGCCTCGAGCAGTACTTC
cdr3_aa: CASRSPGQGLEQYF

d_call: .
v_call: TRBV3-1
j_call: TRBJ1-1
clone_size: once
cdr3_nt: TGTGCCAGCAGCCTTCAGGTGAACACTGAAGCTTTCTTT
cdr3_aa: CASSLQVNTEAFF

d_call: .
v_call: TRBV7-9
j_call: TRBJ2-3
clone_size: .
cdr3_nt: TGTGCCAGCAGCTTAGTGGATTTCACAGATACGCAGTATTTT
cdr3_aa: CASSLVDFTDTQYF

d_call: .
v_call: TRBV5-1
j_call: TRBJ2-5
clone_size: .
cdr3_nt: TGCGCCAGCAGCTTGTCGGGGGAAGAGACCCAGTACTTC
cdr3_aa: CASSLSGEETQYF

d_call: TRBD2
v_call: TRBV11-2
j_call: TRBJ2-5
clone_size: .
cdr3_nt: TGTGCCAGCAGCCCGACATACCCCGGGGGGGAGACCCAGTACTTC
cdr3_aa: CASSPTYPGGETQYF

d_call: .
v_call: TRBV28
j_call: TRBJ2-7
clone_size: .
cdr3_nt: TGTGCCAGCAGTTTATTGGGGCAGTTCTTCTACGAGCAGTACTTC
cdr3_aa: CASSLLGQFFYEQYF

d_call: .
v_call: TRBV27
j_call: TRBJ2-1
clone_size: .
cdr3_nt: TGTGCCAGCAGTTTGGGGCTAGCTGACTCCTACAATGAGCAGTTCTTC
cdr3_aa: CASSLGLADSYNEQFF

d_call: TRBD2
v_call: TRBV20-1
j_call: TRBJ2-5
clone_size: .
cdr3_nt: TGCAGTGCCCAGCGGGGGGCCGAGGAGACCCAGTACTTC
cdr3_aa: CSAQRGAEETQYF

d_call: .
v_call: TRBV27
j_call: TRBJ1-1
clone_size: .
cdr3_nt: TGTGCCAGCAGTTTAGGGGCAGCCTCCACTGAAGCTTTCTTT
cdr3_aa: CASSLGAASTEAFF

d_call: .
v_call: TRBV7-2
j_call: TRBJ2-5
clone_size: .
cdr3_nt: TGTGCCAGCACTAGACGGTCTCAAGAGACCCAGTACTTC
cdr3_aa: CASTRRSQETQYF

d_call: TRBD1
v_call: TRBV5-6
j_call: TRBJ1-2
clone_size: .
cdr3_nt: TGTGCCAGCAGCCTGATCGGGACAGGGAATGGCTACACCTTC
cdr3_aa: CASSLIGTGNGYTF

d_call: .
v_call: TRBV20-1
j_call: TRBJ1-2
clone_size: once
cdr3_nt: TGCAGTGCTAGACCGCGGGACACACAGCTTCGAGATAACTATGGCTACACCTTC
cdr3_aa: CSARPRDTQLRDNYGYTF

d_call: .
v_call: TRBV27
j_call: TRBJ2-4
clone_size: .
cdr3_nt: TGTGCCAGCAGTCCTCTAGCCAAAAACATTCAGTACTTC
cdr3_aa: CASSPLAKNIQYF

d_call: .
v_call: TRBV29-1
j_call: TRBJ2-5
clone_size: .
cdr3_nt: TGCAGCGTGGTCTACGGGGGAAGGGAGACCCAGTACTTC
cdr3_aa: CSVVYGGRETQYF

d_call: .
v_call: TRBV30
j_call: TRBJ1-5
clone_size: few
cdr3_nt: TGTGCCTGGAGTGTACAAGGTCCTCAGCCCCAGCATTTT
cdr3_aa: CAWSVQGPQPQHF